This T cell receptor beta chain was captured in a study of CD4 and CD8 cells across lung adenocarcinoma regions. This clonotype was seen only a few times. Donors had localized lung adenocarcinoma, a non-small cell lung cancer. MiXCR, run by TCRdb on the PCR reads, gives a single entry per CDR3 protein. The sample carries 7,500 to 8,500 distinct CDR3 sequences, 40% to 45% recorded once. The CDR3 spans 15 residues. Trimming pared 0 bases from V and 3 bases from J, leaving 11 bases between. CDR1 and CDR2 (germline): MNHNS, SASEGT. Sequencing was done on a sample of CD4+ T cells from the margin of a lung tumor. The sequence derives from a male donor with lung adenocarcinoma. The CD4 and CD8 labels of this study may be unreliable. The rearrangement uses TRBV6-1 and TRBJ1-1; D gene ambiguous. For the CDR3, the DNA is TGTGCCAGCAGTGAAGCTGGGGTGGGGTACACTGAAGCTTTCTTT. This codes for CASSEAGVGYTEAFF.